These T cell receptor beta chains were read from a single sample in a study of shared clonotypes between healthy human individuals. This table comes from immunoSEQ multiplex PCR, and its TCRdb copy is limited to in-frame clones, with some not included. The data show millions of clones, about 95% seen once. Sequences were obtained from naive CD8+ T cells sorted from blood. All receptors derive from a man in his late teens or twenties in good health. CDR3s include the opening cysteine and the closing phenylalanine or tryptophan. D genes are given only for firm matches. Not all rows give a size; the values are once, few, many and, for expanded clones, a class.

>.|TRBJ2-3|TRBV7-5|.
CARSESWGDTQYF
TGTGCCAGAAGCGAATCCTGGGGGGATACGCAGTATTTT
>.|TRBJ1-1|TRBV10-2|.
CASSSPGGTEAFF
TGCGCCAGCAGTTCGCCGGGTGGCACTGAAGCTTTCTTT
>.|TRBJ2-7|TRBV5-1|.
CASSLGGTYEQYF
TGCGCCAGCAGCTTGGGGGGCACCTACGAGCAGTACTTC
>.|TRBJ1-5|TRBV19|.
CATTDMEDRPQHF
TGTGCCACCACGGACATGGAGGATCGGCCCCAGCATTTT
>.|TRBJ1-6|TRBV7-2|.
CASSLDGEGSYNSPLHF
TGTGCCAGCAGCTTAGACGGGGAGGGATCCTATAATTCACCCCTCCACTTT
>.|TRBJ2-5|TRBV11-2|.
CASSPVGMEETQYF
TGTGCCAGCAGCCCCGTGGGAATGGAAGAGACCCAGTACTTC
>.|TRBJ2-1|TRBV5-4|.
CASSLRASVEQFF
TGTGCCAGCAGCTTGAGGGCTAGCGTTGAGCAGTTCTTC
>.|TRBJ2-1|TRBV27|.
CASSSALVYNEQFF
TGTGCCAGCAGTTCTGCCCTAGTTTACAATGAGCAGTTCTTC
>.|TRBJ1-1|TRBV9|.
CASSVVLGGGEAFF
TGTGCCAGCAGCGTAGTGTTAGGGGGAGGGGAAGCTTTCTTT
>TRBD1|TRBJ1-4|TRBV7-9|.
CASSSTGGLSEKLFF
TGTGCCAGCAGTTCAACAGGGGGCCTTAGCGAAAAACTGTTTTTT
>.|TRBJ1-3|TRBV2|.
CASSEAHLISGNTIYF
TGTGCCAGCAGTGAAGCGCACTTGATCTCTGGAAACACCATATATTTT
>.|TRBJ1-3|TRBV5-1|.
CASSLTGNTIYF
TGCGCCAGCAGCTTGACCGGAAACACCATATATTTT
>TRBD1|TRBJ2-7|TRBV6-5|.
CASSYGQGVSYEQYF
TGTGCCAGCAGTTACGGACAGGGGGTTTCCTACGAGCAGTACTTC
>.|TRBJ2-1|TRBV13|.
CASSLTLSEQFF
TGTGCCAGCAGCTTAACTTTATCCGAGCAGTTCTTC
>.|TRBJ1-6|TRBV28|.
CASTPSGLSPLHF
TGTGCCAGCACGCCCTCGGGCCTTTCACCCCTCCACTTT
>.|TRBJ2-3|TRBV2|few
CASRVYSTDTQYF
TGTGCCAGCAGGGTTTATAGCACAGATACGCAGTATTTT
>.|TRBJ2-7|TRBV11-2|.
CASSLVGDYITYEQYF
TGTGCCAGCAGCTTAGTGGGGGATTATATAACCTACGAGCAGTACTTC
>.|TRBJ2-2|TRBV27|.
CASSLIGGNTGELFF
TGTGCCAGCAGTTTAATCGGCGGGAACACCGGGGAGCTGTTTTTT
>.|TRBJ2-3|TRBV29-1|once
CSVWRGGADTQYF
TGCAGCGTTTGGAGGGGTGGTGCAGATACGCAGTATTTT
>.|TRBJ1-4|TRBV29-1|.
CSVAGFDEKLFF
TGCAGCGTTGCCGGGTTTGATGAAAAACTGTTTTTT
>.|TRBJ2-7|TRBV10-3|.
CAISEDRSSYEQYF
TGTGCCATCAGTGAGGACAGGAGCTCCTACGAGCAGTACTTC
>TRBD1|TRBJ2-5|TRBV2|.
CASSADRDIQETQYF
TGTGCCAGCAGTGCGGACAGGGATATCCAAGAGACCCAGTACTTC
>.|TRBJ1-2|TRBV4-3|.
CASSQALSQGSNYGYTF
TGCGCCAGCAGCCAAGCCTTATCTCAGGGTTCTAACTATGGCTACACCTTC
>.|TRBJ2-3|TRBV15|.
CATSRDAGGTDTQYF
TGTGCCACCAGCAGAGATGCAGGGGGCACAGATACGCAGTATTTT
>.|TRBJ1-4|TRBV2|.
CASSEPDVATNEKLFF
TGTGCCAGCAGTGAACCGGACGTTGCAACTAATGAAAAACTGTTTTTT
>.|TRBJ1-2|TRBV15|.
CATSRDEGFNYGYTF
TGTGCCACCAGCAGAGATGAAGGATTTAACTATGGCTACACCTTC
>TRBD2|TRBJ2-1|TRBV5-6|.
CASSSEAGGSYNEQFF
TGTGCCAGCAGCTCCGAAGCGGGGGGCTCCTACAATGAGCAGTTCTTC
>.|TRBJ2-3|TRBV4-3|.
CASSQASTDTQYF
TGCGCCAGCAGCCAAGCCAGCACAGATACGCAGTATTTT
>TRBD2|TRBJ2-1|TRBV5-1|.
CASSLQGLAANNEQFF
TGCGCCAGCAGCTTACAGGGACTAGCGGCAAACAATGAGCAGTTCTTC
>TRBD2|TRBJ2-7|TRBV4-1|.
CASSPLAGSSYEQYF
TGCGCCAGCAGCCCACTAGCGGGGAGCTCCTACGAGCAGTACTTC
>TRBD1|TRBJ2-1|TRBV7-8|.
CASRVLGTVHNEQFF
TGTGCCAGCAGGGTTCTCGGGACAGTTCACAATGAGCAGTTCTTC
>TRBD1|TRBJ1-2|TRBV7-9|.
CASSLRDSQLRGYTF
TGTGCCAGCAGCTTACGGGACAGCCAATTGAGGGGCTACACCTTC
>TRBD1|TRBJ1-4|TRBV7-8|.
CASSSLTGEEEKLFF
TGTGCCAGCAGCTCCTTGACAGGGGAGGAGGAAAAACTGTTTTTT
>.|TRBJ2-7|TRBV4-1|.
CASSQQLGWADYEQYF
TGCGCCAGCAGCCAACAATTAGGCTGGGCGGACTACGAGCAGTACTTC
>.|TRBJ2-7|TRBV6-1|.
CASSEGVYEQYF
TGTGCCAGCAGTGAAGGGGTCTACGAGCAGTACTTC
>TRBD2|TRBJ2-1|TRBV30|.
CAWSGDSGDRILNEQFF
TGTGCCTGGAGTGGAGATAGCGGGGATCGTATTTTGAATGAGCAGTTCTTC
>TRBD2|TRBJ2-3|TRBV27|.
CASTHTSGLSDTQYF
TGTGCCAGCACCCATACTAGCGGCCTATCAGATACGCAGTATTTT
>TRBD2|TRBJ2-3|TRBV5-4|.
CASSHLGLAADTQYF
TGTGCCAGCAGCCATCTAGGGCTAGCGGCGGATACGCAGTATTTT
>.|TRBJ2-3|TRBV27|.
CASSLSSPMSSDTQYF
TGTGCCAGCAGTTTATCGTCCCCTATGAGTTCGGATACGCAGTATTTT
>TRBD2|TRBJ2-7|TRBV11-2|.
CASSPAPERGLSYEQYF
TGTGCCAGCAGCCCCGCGCCGGAGCGGGGGCTCTCCTACGAGCAGTACTTC
>.|TRBJ2-7|TRBV7-9|.
CASSPIEGGSAYEQYF
TGTGCCAGCAGCCCCATAGAGGGGGGGAGCGCCTACGAGCAGTACTTC
>.|TRBJ2-2|TRBV14|.
CASSDGTTTFAGELFF
TGTGCCAGCAGCGACGGGACCACAACATTTGCCGGGGAGCTGTTTTTT
>.|TRBJ2-1|TRBV10-3|.
CAISGTGNYNEQFF
TGTGCCATCAGTGGTACAGGGAACTACAATGAGCAGTTCTTC
>TRBD2|TRBJ2-5|TRBV5-1|.
CASHTWTSGGETQYF
TGCGCCAGCCATACCTGGACTAGCGGAGGGGAGACCCAGTACTTC
>.|TRBJ1-2|TRBV7-2|.
CASREAPGPGSYGYTF
TGTGCCAGCAGGGAAGCGCCTGGGCCAGGGTCCTATGGCTACACCTTC
>.|TRBJ2-7|TRBV7-9|.
CASSPPGLQYF
TGTGCCAGCAGCCCCCCCGGCCTGCAGTACTTC
>TRBD1|TRBJ2-2|TRBV27|.
CASSLFFRDSSNTGELFF
TGTGCCAGCAGTTTATTCTTCCGGGACAGTTCGAACACCGGGGAGCTGTTTTTT
>.|TRBJ2-7|TRBV28|.
CASSPAGLAREQYF
TGTGCCAGCAGCCCGGCGGGGTTGGCCCGCGAGCAGTACTTC
>.|TRBJ1-1|TRBV5-6|.
CASSLYEGPNTEAFF
TGTGCCAGCAGCTTGTATGAGGGACCTAACACTGAAGCTTTCTTT
>.|TRBJ1-1|TRBV21-1|.
CASSKGRGRTEAFF
TGTGCCAGCAGCAAAGGGAGGGGGAGGACTGAAGCTTTCTTT
>.|TRBJ2-7|TRBV25-1|.
CASSVGVSYEQYF
TGTGCCAGCAGTGTAGGTGTTTCCTACGAGCAGTACTTC
>.|TRBJ2-7|TRBV4-1|.
CASSPKESSSYEQYF
TGCGCCAGCAGCCCCAAAGAGTCTAGCTCCTACGAGCAGTACTTC
>.|TRBJ1-4|TRBV30|.
CAWSVGTAPGEKLFF
TGTGCCTGGAGTGTAGGGACCGCCCCGGGGGAAAAACTGTTTTTT